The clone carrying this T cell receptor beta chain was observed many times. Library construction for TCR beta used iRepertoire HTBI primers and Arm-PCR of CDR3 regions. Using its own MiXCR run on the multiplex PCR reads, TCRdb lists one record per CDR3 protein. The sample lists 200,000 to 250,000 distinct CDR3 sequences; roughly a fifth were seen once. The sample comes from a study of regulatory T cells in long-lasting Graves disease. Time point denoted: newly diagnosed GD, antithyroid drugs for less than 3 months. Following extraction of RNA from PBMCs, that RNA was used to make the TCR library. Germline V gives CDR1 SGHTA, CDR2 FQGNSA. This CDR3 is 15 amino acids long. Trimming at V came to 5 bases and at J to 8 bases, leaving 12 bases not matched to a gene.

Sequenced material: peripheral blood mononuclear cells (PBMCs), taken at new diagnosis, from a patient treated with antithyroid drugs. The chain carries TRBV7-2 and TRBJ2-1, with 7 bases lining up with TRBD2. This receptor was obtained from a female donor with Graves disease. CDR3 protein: CASSPPGRGSYEQFF. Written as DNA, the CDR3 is TGTGCCAGCAGCCCCCCGGGCCGCGGGAGTTATGAGCAGTTCTTC.